Shown below are 5 T cell receptor beta chains from a single sample sequenced in a study of T cells in Graves' hyperthyroidism and ophthalmopathy. TCR beta CDR3 regions were amplified from RNA. A set of HTBI primers served as the primers for a first-round RT-PCR of the TCR CDR3. TCRdb redid the calling of the multiplex PCR reads with MiXCR, one entry per CDR3 protein. Of around 420,000 distinct CDR3 sequences listed, approximately 14% were seen once; the top ten hold roughly 13%. Sequencing was carried out using blood. Receptors were obtained from a young woman with Graves' hyperthyroidism.

This clonotype showed up just a few times. The V call is TRBV4-2, the J call TRBJ2-2; 7 bases align to TRBD2. V shed 0 bases, J shed 0 bases, and the junction held 1 base outside the gene matches. This CDR3 is built from 16 residues. Germline V gene sequence: CDR1 LGHNA, CDR2 YNFKEQ. CDR3 amino acids: CASSQDRGANTGELFF. CDR3 DNA: TGTGCCAGCAGCCAAGATCGGGGGGCGAACACCGGGGAGCTGTTTTTT.

The J gene is TRBJ2-5, the V gene TRBV29-1, with D uncertain. V gave up 4 bases and J gave up 4 bases, with 7 bases separating them. CDR1 SQVTM and CDR2 ANQGSEA come from the germline V gene. The CDR3 consists of 11 residues. The DNA of the CDR3 is TGCAGCGTTGGATCAGGAGAGACCCAGTACTTC. It is translated as CSVGSGETQYF.

The J gene is TRBJ2-4, the V gene TRBV7-9, with 9 nucleotides matching TRBD1. The CDR3 extends over 15 amino acids. Germline CDR1 reads SEHNR; CDR2 reads FQNEAQ (reference sequence). V shed 6 bases, J shed 10 bases, and the junction held 13 bases outside the gene matches. The CDR3 DNA is TGTGCCAGCAGATCCTCGGGACAGGGTATTGGGATTCAGTACTTC. Its protein product is CASRSSGQGIGIQYF.

This clonotype was counted between two and nine times. The chain combines TRBV7-9 with TRBJ2-1, with no clear D. Per germline, CDR1 SEHNR and CDR2 FQNEAQ (reference sequence). The CDR3 extends over 15 amino acids. The germline V and J ends were trimmed by 2 bases and 3 bases, with 11 bases remaining between them. As DNA, the CDR3 is TGTGCCAGCAGCTTACAGCGTCAAATCTACAATGAGCAGTTCTTC. Its translation is CASSLQRQIYNEQFF.

This clonotype was counted many times. The chain has TRBV29-1 and TRBJ2-1; a possible D gene is TRBD1 (6 bases). V was shortened by 4 bases and J by 3 bases, with 19 bases between the two germline ends. Germline V gene lookup returns CDR1 SQVTM and CDR2 ANQGSEA. The CDR3 length is 16 residues. CDR3 nucleotide sequence: TGCAGCGTTGGAGGAGGCGGCAGGGGAAGCTACAATGAGCAGTTCTTC. It codes for CSVGGGGRGSYNEQFF.